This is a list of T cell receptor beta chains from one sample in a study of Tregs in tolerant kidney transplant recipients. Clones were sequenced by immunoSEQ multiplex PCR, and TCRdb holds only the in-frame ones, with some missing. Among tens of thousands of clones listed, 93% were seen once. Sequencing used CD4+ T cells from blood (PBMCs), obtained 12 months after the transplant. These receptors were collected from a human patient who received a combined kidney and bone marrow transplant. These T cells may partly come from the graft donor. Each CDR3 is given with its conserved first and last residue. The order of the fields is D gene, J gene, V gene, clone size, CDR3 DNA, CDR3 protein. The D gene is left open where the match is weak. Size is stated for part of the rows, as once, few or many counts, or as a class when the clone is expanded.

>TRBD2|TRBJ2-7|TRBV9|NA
TGTGCCAGCAGCCCCAGACTAGCGGGGACTACGGGGCAGTACTTC
CASSPRLAGTTGQYF
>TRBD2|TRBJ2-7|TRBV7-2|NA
TGTGCCAGCAGCTTCGGACTAGCGGGACCGTACGAGCAGTACTTC
CASSFGLAGPYEQYF
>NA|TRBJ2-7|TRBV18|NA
TGTGCCAGCTCACCTCATCCTGGCTCTTACGAGCAGTACTTC
CASSPHPGSYEQYF
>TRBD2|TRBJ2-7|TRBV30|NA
TGTGCCTGGAGTACCCGACTAGCGGACGTACTTTGGTACTTC
CAWSTRLADVLWYF
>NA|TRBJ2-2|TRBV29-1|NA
TGCAGCGGCACAGAAAACACCGGGGAGCTGTTTTTT
CSGTENTGELFF
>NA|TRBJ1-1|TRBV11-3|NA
TGTGCCAGCAGCGGAGAGGTTGGGACTGAAGCTTTCTTT
CASSGEVGTEAFF
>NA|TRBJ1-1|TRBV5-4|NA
TGTGCCAGCAGCTTGGGTTTCGGAGGGGTCGACACTGAAGCTTTCTTT
CASSLGFGGVDTEAFF
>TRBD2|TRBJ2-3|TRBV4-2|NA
TGTGCCAGCAGCCAGGCCCCCCCTAGCGGCCCCACAGATACGCAGTATTTT
CASSQAPPSGPTDTQYF
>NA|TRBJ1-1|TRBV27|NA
TGTGCCAGCAGTCCAATTACGGGAAAAGCTTTCTTT
CASSPITGKAFF
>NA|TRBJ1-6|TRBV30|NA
TGTGCCTGGAGTGTCAGGGCAAATAATTCACCCCTCCACTTT
CAWSVRANNSPLHF
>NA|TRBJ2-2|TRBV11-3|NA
TGTGCCAGCAGCCAGGACTACCGACCCCCGGGGGACACCGGGGAGCTGTTTTTT
CASSQDYRPPGDTGELFF
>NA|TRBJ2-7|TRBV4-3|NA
TGCGCCAGCAGCCCCGCGGACAGAACTGAGGAGCAGTACTTC
CASSPADRTEEQYF
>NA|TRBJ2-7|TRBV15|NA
TGTGCCACCAGCAGAGCGCGCATCTACGAGCAGTACTTC
CATSRARIYEQYF
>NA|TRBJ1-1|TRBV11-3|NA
TGTGCCAGCAGCTTAGTAGGGGGAAGCAGTGGCACTGAAGCTTTCTTT
CASSLVGGSSGTEAFF
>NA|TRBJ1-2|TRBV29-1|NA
TGCAGCGTTGAATTAAGCGGGGGCGCCGGCTATGGCTACACCTTC
CSVELSGGAGYGYTF
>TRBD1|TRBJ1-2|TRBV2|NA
TGTGCCAGCAGTACGGACAGGTCCTCGGGGTTATATGGCTACACCTTC
CASSTDRSSGLYGYTF
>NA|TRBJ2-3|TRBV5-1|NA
TGCGCCAGCAGCTTGGGGAGGGGGCCAACAGATACGCAGTATTTT
CASSLGRGPTDTQYF
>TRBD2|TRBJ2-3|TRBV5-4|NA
TGTGCCAGCAGGGACGCTAGCGGGAGCCCCACAGATACGCAGTATTTT
CASRDASGSPTDTQYF
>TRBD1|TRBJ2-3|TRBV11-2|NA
TGTGCCAGCAGCTTTAGGGGGCAGAGCACAGATACGCAGTATTTT
CASSFRGQSTDTQYF
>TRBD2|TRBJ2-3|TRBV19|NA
TGTGCCAGTAGATTAAGCGGGGGTCGAGGCACAGATACGCAGTATTTT
CASRLSGGRGTDTQYF
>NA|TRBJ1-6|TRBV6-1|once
TGTGCCAGCAGTGAAGGGGCTCGCTCCTATAATTCACCCCTCCACTTT
CASSEGARSYNSPLHF
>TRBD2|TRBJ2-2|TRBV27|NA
TGTGCCAGCAGTTTATTAGGACTAGCGGAGCAAACGAACACCGGGGAGCTGTTTTTT
CASSLLGLAEQTNTGELFF
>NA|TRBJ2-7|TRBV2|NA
TGTGCCAGCAGCGTTGAGTCCGAGCAGTACTTC
CASSVESEQYF
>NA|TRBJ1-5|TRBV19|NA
TGTGCCAGTACCCCCGGTGGGCCTTATAGCAATCAGCCCCAGCATTTT
CASTPGGPYSNQPQHF
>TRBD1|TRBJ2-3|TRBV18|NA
TGTGCCAGCTCACCACAGGGACAGGGTACGCAGTATTTT
CASSPQGQGTQYF
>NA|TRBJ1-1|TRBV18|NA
TGTGCCAGCTCACCATTAGGTGAGGACACTGAAGCTTTCTTT
CASSPLGEDTEAFF
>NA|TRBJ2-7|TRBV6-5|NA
TGTGCCAGCAGTTACGGAACAGCTTCCTACGAGCAGTACTTC
CASSYGTASYEQYF
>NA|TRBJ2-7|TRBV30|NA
TGTGCCTGGAGTTCGGCAGGGTGGTACGAGCAGTACTTC
CAWSSAGWYEQYF
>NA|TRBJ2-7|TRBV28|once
TGTGCCAGCAGTTTCGGGGGTTATTCTTACGAGCAGTACTTC
CASSFGGYSYEQYF
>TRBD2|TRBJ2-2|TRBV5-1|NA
TGCGCCAGCAGCTCTAGCGGGAACACCGGGGAGCTGTTTTTT
CASSSSGNTGELFF
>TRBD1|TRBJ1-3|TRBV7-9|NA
TGTGCCAGCAGCTTAGAAGGACAGGGAGGAAACACCATATATTTT
CASSLEGQGGNTIYF
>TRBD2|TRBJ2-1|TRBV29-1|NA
TGCAGCGTTCGTAGCGGGAGCTCCTACAATGAGCAGTTCTTC
CSVRSGSSYNEQFF
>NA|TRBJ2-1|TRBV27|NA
TGTGCCAGCAGTTTTCGCGGGACGTACAATGAGCAGTTCTTC
CASSFRGTYNEQFF
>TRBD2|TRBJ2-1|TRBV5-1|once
TGCGCCAGCAGCTTGGGGGCTAGCGGGAGTATTAACAATGAGCAGTTCTTC
CASSLGASGSINNEQFF
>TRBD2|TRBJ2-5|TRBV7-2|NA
TGTGCCAGCAGCTTAGCGGGGGGAGCGGGGCAAGAGACCCAGTACTTC
CASSLAGGAGQETQYF
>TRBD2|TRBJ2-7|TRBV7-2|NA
TGTGCCAGCAGCTTAGGACTAGCGGGAACCTACGAGCAGTACTTC
CASSLGLAGTYEQYF
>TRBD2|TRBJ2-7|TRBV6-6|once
TGTGCCAGCAGCCGCACCACTAGCGGTTACGAGCAGTACTTC
CASSRTTSGYEQYF
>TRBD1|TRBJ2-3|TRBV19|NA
TGTGCCAGTAGCGACAGGGTAGGAGATACGCAGTATTTT
CASSDRVGDTQYF
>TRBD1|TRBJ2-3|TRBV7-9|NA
TGTGCCAGCAGCTCCGGGACAGGGAGCACAGATACGCAGTATTTT
CASSSGTGSTDTQYF
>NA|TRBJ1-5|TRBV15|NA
TGTGCCACCAGCAGATCCGGAGAGAGATGGAGCAATCAGCCCCAGCATTTT
CATSRSGERWSNQPQHF
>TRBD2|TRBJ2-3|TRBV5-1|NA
TGCGCCAGCAGACCGGGACTAGCGGGAGGGCCGAGGACGGATACGCAGTATTTT
CASRPGLAGGPRTDTQYF
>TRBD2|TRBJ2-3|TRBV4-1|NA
TGCGCCAGCAGCTCTGGACTAGTCACAGATACGCAGTATTTT
CASSSGLVTDTQYF
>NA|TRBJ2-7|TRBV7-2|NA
TGTGCCAGCAGCTTAGAGTTGGTGACAAGTACCTACGAGCAGTACTTC
CASSLELVTSTYEQYF
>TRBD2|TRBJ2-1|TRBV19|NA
TGTGCCAGTAGGGGACTAGCATCCTACAATGAGCAGTTCTTC
CASRGLASYNEQFF
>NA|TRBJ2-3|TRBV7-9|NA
TGTGCCAGCAGCTCCGGAGTAGCGGCAACAGATACGCAGTATTTT
CASSSGVAATDTQYF
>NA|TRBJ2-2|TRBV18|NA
TGTGCCAGCTCACCCTACACCGGGGAGCTGTTTTTT
CASSPYTGELFF
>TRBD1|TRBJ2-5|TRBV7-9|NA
TGTGCCAGCAGCCAGTACTCGGGACAGGATCAAGAGACCCAGTACTTC
CASSQYSGQDQETQYF
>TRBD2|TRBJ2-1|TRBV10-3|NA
TGTGCCATCAATTCGGGAGGGGACAATGAGCAGTTCTTC
CAINSGGDNEQFF
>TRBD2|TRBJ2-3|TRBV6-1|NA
TGTGCCAGCAGCCTAGCGGGGGGGCGTTCAGATACGCAGTATTTT
CASSLAGGRSDTQYF
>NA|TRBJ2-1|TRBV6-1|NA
TGTGCCAGCAGTGAATACGGACACACGCATCCCTACAATGAGCAGTTCTTC
CASSEYGHTHPYNEQFF
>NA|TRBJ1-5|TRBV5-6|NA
TGTGCCAGCAGCTCGGTTCGGGATCGCCAGCCCCAGCATTTT
CASSSVRDRQPQHF
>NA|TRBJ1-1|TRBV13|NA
TGTGCCAGCAGCTCGGGGGCCGGGAGGTCGAACACTGAAGCTTTCTTT
CASSSGAGRSNTEAFF
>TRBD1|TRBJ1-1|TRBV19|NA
TGTGCCAGTAGTATAGATATGGTGCAGGGGGCAATTGGGAACACTGAAGCTTTCTTT
CASSIDMVQGAIGNTEAFF
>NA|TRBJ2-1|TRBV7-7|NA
TGTGCCAGCAGCATTAGCCCGAATTCCTACAATGAGCAGTTCTTC
CASSISPNSYNEQFF
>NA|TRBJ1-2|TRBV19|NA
TGTGCCAGTAGTATAGGTGTGGGGGGGGCCGACCTCTATGGCTACACCTTC
CASSIGVGGADLYGYTF